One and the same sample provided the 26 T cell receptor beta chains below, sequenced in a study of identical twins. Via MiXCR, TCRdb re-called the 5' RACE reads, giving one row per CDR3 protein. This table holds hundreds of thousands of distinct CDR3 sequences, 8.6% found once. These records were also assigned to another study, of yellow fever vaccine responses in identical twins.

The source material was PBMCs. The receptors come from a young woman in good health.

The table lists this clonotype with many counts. As DNA, the CDR3 is TGTGCCAGCAGTTACTCGACGGCTCTACTCACAGATACGCAGTATTTT. Residues: CASSYSTALLTDTQYF. The chain carries TRBV6-5 and TRBJ2-3; D is undetermined. Per germline, CDR1 MNHEY and CDR2 SVGAGI. The CDR3 length is 16 residues. Trimming shortened V by 0 bases and J by 2 bases, and 12 bases separated the two germline ends.

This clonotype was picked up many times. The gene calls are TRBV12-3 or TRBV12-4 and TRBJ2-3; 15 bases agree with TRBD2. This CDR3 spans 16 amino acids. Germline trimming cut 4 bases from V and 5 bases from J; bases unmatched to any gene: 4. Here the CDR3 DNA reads TGTGCCAGCAGTTCCGGACTAGCGGGAGGGGGAGATACGCAGTATTTT. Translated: CASSSGLAGGGDTQYF.

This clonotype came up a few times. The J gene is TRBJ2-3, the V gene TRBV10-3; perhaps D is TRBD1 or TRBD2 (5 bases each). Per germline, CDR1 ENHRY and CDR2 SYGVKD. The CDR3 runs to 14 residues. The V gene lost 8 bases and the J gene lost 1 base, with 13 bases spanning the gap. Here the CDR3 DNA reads TGTGCCATCCAGGGAGTGTCAGGCACAGATACGCAGTATTTT. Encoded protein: CAIQGVSGTDTQYF.

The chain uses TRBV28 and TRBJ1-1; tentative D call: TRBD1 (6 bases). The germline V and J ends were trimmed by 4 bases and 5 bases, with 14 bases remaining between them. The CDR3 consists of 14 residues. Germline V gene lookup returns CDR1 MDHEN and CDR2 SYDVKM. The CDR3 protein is CASSWGLRGTEAFF. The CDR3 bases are TGTGCCAGCAGTTGGGGGCTTCGGGGGACTGAAGCTTTCTTT.

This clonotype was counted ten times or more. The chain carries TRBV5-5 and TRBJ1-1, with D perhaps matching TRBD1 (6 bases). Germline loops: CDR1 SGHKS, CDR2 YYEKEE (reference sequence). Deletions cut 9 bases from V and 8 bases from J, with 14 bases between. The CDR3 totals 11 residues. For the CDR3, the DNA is TGTGCCAACGATGACAGGTTAGAAGCTTTCTTT. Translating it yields CANDDRLEAFF.

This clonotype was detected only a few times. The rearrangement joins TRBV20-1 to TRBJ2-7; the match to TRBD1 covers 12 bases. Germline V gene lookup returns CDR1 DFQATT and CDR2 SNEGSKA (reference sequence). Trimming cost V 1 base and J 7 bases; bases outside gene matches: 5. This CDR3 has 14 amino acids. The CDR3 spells CSARGGTGGGEQYF. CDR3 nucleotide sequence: TGCAGTGCTAGAGGGGGGACAGGGGGCGGGGAGCAGTACTTC.

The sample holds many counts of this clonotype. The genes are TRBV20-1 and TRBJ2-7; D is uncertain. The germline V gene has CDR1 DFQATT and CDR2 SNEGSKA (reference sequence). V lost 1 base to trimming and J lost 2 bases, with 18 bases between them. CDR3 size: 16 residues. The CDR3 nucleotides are TGCAGTGCTAGAGTAGCCCTTCCGGGCGCTACCTACGAGCAGTACTTC. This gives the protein CSARVALPGATYEQYF.

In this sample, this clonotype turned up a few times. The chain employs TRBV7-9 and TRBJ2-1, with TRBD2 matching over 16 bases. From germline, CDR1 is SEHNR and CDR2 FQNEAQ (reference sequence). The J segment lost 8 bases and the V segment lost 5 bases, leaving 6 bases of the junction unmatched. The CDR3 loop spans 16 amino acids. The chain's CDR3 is CASSNRGLAGGDEQFF. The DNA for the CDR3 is TGTGCCAGCAGCAATAGGGGACTAGCGGGGGGGGATGAGCAGTTCTTC.

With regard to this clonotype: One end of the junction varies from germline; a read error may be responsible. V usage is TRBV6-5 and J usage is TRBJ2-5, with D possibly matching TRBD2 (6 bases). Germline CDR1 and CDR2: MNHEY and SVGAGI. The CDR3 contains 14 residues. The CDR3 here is CASSYLDYQQTQYF. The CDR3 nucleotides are TGTGCCAGCAGTTACTTGGACTACCAACAGACCCAGTACTTC.

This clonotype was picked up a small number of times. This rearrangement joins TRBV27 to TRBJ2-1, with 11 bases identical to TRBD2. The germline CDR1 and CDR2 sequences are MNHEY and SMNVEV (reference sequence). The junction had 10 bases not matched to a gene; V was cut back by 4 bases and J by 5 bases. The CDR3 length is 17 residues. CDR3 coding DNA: TGTGCCAGCAGTTCGCACACTAGCGGGGGAACCGACAATGAGCAGTTCTTC. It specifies CASSSHTSGGTDNEQFF.

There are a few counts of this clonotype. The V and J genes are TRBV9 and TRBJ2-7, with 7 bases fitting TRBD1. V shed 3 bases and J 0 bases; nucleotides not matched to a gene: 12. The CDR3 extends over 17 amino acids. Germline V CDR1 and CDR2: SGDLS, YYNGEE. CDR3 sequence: CASSGSSGGPYSYEQYF. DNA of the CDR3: TGTGCCAGCAGCGGTTCTTCAGGGGGTCCTTACTCCTACGAGCAGTACTTC.

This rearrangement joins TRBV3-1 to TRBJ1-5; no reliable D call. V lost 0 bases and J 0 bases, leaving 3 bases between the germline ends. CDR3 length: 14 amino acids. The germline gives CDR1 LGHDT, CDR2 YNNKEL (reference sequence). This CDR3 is CASSQDASNQPQHF. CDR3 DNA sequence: TGTGCCAGCAGCCAAGATGCTAGCAATCAGCCCCAGCATTTT. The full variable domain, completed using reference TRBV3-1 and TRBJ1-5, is DTAVSQTPKYLVTQMGNDKSIKCEQNLGHDTMYWYKQDSKKFLKIMFSYNNKELIINETVPNRFSPKSPDKAHLNLHINSLELGDSAVYFCASSQDASNQPQHFGDGTRLSIL.

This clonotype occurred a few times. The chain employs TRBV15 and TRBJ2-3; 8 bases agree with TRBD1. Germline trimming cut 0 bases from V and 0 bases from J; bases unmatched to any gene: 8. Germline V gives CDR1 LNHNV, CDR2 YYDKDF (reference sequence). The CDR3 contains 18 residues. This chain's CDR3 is CATSRDPQGATSTDTQYF. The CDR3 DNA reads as TGTGCCACCAGCAGAGACCCCCAGGGGGCAACTAGCACAGATACGCAGTATTTT.

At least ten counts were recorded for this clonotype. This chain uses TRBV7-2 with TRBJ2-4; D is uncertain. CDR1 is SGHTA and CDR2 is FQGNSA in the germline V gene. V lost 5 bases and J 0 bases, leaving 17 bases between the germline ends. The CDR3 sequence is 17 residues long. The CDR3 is CASSPAWAALAKNIQYF. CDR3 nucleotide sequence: TGTGCCAGCAGCCCCGCGTGGGCAGCTCTAGCCAAAAACATTCAGTACTTC.

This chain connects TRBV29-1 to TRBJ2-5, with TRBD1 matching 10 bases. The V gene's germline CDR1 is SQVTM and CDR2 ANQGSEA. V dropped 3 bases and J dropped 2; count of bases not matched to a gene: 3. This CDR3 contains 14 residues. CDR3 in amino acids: CSVEGDRGQETQYF. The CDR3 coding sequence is TGCAGCGTTGAGGGGGACAGGGGTCAAGAGACCCAGTACTTC.

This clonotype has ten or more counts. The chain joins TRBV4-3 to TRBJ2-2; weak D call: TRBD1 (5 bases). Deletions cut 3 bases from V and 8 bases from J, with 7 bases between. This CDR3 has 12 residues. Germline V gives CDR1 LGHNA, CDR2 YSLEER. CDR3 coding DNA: TGCGCCAGCAGCCACAGACAGGGGGAGCTGTTTTTT. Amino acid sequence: CASSHRQGELFF.

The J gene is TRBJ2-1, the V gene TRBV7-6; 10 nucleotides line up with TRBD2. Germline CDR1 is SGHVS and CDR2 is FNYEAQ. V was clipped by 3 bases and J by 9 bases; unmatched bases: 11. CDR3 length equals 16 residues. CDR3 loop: CASSFGQREGRGEQFF. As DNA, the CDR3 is TGTGCCAGCAGCTTTGGGCAGCGGGAGGGACGGGGTGAGCAGTTCTTC.

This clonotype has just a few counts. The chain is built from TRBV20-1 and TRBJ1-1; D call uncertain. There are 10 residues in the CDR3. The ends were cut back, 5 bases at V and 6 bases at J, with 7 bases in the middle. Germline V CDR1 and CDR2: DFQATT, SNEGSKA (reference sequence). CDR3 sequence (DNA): TGCAGTGCTTCAGACTCTGAAGCTTTCTTT. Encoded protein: CSASDSEAFF.

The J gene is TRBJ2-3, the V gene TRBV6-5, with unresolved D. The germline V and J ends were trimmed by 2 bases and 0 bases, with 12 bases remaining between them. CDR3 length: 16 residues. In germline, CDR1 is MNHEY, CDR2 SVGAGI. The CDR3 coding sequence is TGTGCCAGCAGTTACGGACCCAAGACTAGCACAGATACGCAGTATTTT. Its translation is CASSYGPKTSTDTQYF.

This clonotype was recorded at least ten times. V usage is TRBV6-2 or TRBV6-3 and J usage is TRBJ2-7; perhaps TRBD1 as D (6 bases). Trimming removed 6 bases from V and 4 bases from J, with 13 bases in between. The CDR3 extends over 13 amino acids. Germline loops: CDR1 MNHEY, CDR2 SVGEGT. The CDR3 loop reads CASRRTVGYEQYF. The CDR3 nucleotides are TGTGCCAGCAGGCGGACAGTGGGTTACGAGCAGTACTTC.

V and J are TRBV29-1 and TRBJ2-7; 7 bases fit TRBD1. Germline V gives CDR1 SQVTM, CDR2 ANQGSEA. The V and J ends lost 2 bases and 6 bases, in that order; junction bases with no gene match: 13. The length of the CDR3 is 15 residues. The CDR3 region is CSVEKGTALRGEQYF. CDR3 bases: TGCAGCGTTGAAAAGGGGACAGCCCTCAGAGGCGAGCAGTACTTC.

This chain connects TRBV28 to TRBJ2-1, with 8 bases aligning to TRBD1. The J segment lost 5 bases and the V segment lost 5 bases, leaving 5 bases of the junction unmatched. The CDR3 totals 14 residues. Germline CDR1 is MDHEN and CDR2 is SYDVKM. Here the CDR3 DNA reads TGTGCCAGCAGTCGGGACAGGCTCAACAATGAGCAGTTCTTC. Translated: CASSRDRLNNEQFF.

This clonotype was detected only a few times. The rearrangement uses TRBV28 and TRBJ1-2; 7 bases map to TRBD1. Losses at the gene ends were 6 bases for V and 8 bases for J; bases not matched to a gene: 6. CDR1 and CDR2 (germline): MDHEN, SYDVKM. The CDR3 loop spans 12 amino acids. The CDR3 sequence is CASSQTGLGYTF. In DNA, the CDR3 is TGTGCCAGCAGCCAGACAGGGCTAGGCTACACCTTC.

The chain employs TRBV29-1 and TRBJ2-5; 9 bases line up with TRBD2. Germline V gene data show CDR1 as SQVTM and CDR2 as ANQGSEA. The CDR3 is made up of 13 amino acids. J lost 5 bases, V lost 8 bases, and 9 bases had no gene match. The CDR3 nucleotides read TGCAGCTTCGTAGCGGGGGTGGGGGAGACCCAGTACTTC. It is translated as CSFVAGVGETQYF.

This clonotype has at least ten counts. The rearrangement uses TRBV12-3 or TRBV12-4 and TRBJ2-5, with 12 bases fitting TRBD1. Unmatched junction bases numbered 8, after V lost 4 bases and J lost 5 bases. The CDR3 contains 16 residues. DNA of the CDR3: TGTGCCAGCAGTTACACCGGGACAGGGGGCAGGGAGACCCAGTACTTC. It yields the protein CASSYTGTGGRETQYF.

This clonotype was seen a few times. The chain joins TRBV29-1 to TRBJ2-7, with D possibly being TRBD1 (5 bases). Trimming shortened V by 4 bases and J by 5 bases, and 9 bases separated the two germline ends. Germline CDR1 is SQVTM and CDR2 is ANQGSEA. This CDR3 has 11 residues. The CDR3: CSVGRVHEQYF. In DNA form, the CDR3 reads TGCAGCGTTGGCAGGGTCCACGAGCAGTACTTC.